This T cell receptor (beta chain) was identified in a study of T cells in Graves' hyperthyroidism and ophthalmopathy. General study points: Separation of ophthalmopathy from stable hyperthyroidism was achieved by a 13 V-J model. Before onset, by a median of about seven months, the model predicted ophthalmopathy.

Each 10 ml fresh peripheral blood draw supplied the PBMCs. Trimming left V 1 base short and J 2 bases short, with 21 bases between. There are 19 residues in the CDR3. Germline CDR1 MNHGY, CDR2 SVAAGI. Turning to this clonotype: As yet, its antigen is unknown.

Amplification of TCR beta CDR3 regions was performed using RNA transcripts as template. The HTBI primer set served for first-round RT-PCR of the TCR CDR3. TCRdb redid the calling of the multiplex PCR reads with MiXCR, one entry per CDR3 protein. The sample lists 300,000 to 500,000 distinct CDR3 sequences; around an eighth were seen once. The sequenced sample consisted of blood. The receptor's source is a man in his fifties or sixties with Graves' ophthalmopathy. V usage is TRBV6-9 and J usage is TRBJ2-1, with D tentatively TRBD1 or TRBD2 (5 bases each). The CDR3 is CASSYFFRDHPHAYNEQFF. The CDR3 bases are TGTGCCAGCAGTTATTTCTTCCGGGACCACCCCCACGCCTACAATGAGCAGTTCTTC.